The text below deals with one T cell receptor beta chain. The antigen is undetermined. The record originates from a study of shared clonotypes between healthy human individuals. Points from the study as a whole: The authors expected sequencing depth to affect clonotype sharing among donors. Tissue TCR repertoires likely differ from these blood-only repertoires.

The sequenced material, unsorted PBMC DNA, was run on ten immunoSEQ deep assay plates. Repertoires were generated with immunoSEQ multiplex PCR, while TCRdb's copy carries only in-frame clones and drops some. The sample has about half a million clones, 81% seen once. Losses at the gene ends were 0 bases for V and 0 bases for J; bases not matched to a gene: 11. CDR1 is MGHRA and CDR2 is YSYEKL in the germline V gene. The CDR3 extends over 19 amino acids. This chain uses TRBV4-1 with TRBJ2-1, with 7 bases that match TRBD2. The sample comprised PBMCs. The sequence was obtained from a woman aged 40 to 50 in good health. Some clones in this sample may be carry-over from other donors' samples. CDR3 in amino acids: CASSQDQLALTRSYNEQFF. The DNA for the CDR3 is TGCGCCAGCAGCCAAGATCAACTAGCGTTAACCCGCTCCTACAATGAGCAGTTCTTC.